The T cell receptor (beta chain) under discussion was sequenced for a study of blood T cell repertoires in COVID-19. Whole-study context: Some COVID-19 samples were acute and others convalescent; all came from the United States, Italy and Spain. T cells, B-cell-depleted T cells, or PBMCs supplied cDNA or gDNA.

This CDR3 contains 15 residues. V lost 3 bases to trimming and J lost 5 bases; unmatched junction nucleotides: 5. Germline V CDR1 and CDR2: MNHEY, SMNVEV (reference sequence). Assay: immunoSEQ multiplex PCR; the TCRdb copy retains only in-frame clones and omits some. This table holds 110,000 or so clones, around 85% found once. The clonotype was recovered from a man in his 60s with acute or convalescent COVID-19. The gene calls are TRBV27 and TRBJ2-1; 9 bases fit TRBD1. The sample taken for sequencing was peripheral blood. The DNA for the CDR3 is TGTGCCAGCAGTTTCTGGGACAGGGAAGACAATGAGCAGTTCTTC. The encoded protein is CASSFWDREDNEQFF.